This T cell receptor (beta chain) appears in the sequencing data of a study of preoperative IRX-2 immunotherapy in early breast cancer. The treatment: preoperative locoregional IRX-2 cytokine immunotherapy. This phase Ib study tested locoregional IRX-2 cytokine immunotherapy given before surgery. The data were produced by immunoSEQ multiplex PCR, yet TCRdb's version contains in-frame clones alone and is incomplete. The table shows roughly 34,000 clones, with roughly 91% occurring only once. V lost 6 bases, J lost 2 bases, and 6 bases lay in between. Germline values: CDR1 MNHGY, CDR2 SAAAGT. The CDR3 length is 12 residues. This clone was observed a few times. Within the sample, other DNA sequences also encode this same CDR3.

The TCR sequence derives from a human donor with breast cancer. Here the sequenced sample was tumor tissue, taken after IRX-2 immunotherapy. This chain uses TRBV6-8 with TRBJ2-3; D remains unclear. The CDR3 reads CASRRYTDTQYF. CDR3 DNA: TGTGCCAGCAGACGGTACACAGATACGCAGTATTTT.